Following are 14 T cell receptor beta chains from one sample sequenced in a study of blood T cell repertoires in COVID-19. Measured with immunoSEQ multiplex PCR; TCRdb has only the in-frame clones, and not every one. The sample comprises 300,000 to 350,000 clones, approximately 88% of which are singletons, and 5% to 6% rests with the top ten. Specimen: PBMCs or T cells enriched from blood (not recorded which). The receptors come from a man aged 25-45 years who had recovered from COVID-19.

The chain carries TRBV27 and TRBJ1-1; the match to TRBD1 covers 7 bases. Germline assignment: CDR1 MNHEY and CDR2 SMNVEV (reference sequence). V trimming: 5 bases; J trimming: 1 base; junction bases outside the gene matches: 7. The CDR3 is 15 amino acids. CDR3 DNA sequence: TGTGCCAGCAGTCCCCGAACAGGGGCGAACACTGAAGCTTTCTTT. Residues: CASSPRTGANTEAFF.

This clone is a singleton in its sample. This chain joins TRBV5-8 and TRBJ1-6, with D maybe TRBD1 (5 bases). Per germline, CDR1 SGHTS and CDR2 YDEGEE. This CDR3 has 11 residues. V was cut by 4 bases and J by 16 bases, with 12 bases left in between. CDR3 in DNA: TGTGCCAGCAGCCGACGGGGGACTCTCCACTTT. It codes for CASSRRGTLHF.

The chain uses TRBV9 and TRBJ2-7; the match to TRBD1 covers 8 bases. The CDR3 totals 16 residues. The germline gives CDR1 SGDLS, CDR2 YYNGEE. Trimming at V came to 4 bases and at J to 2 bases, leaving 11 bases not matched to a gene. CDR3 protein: CASSRTGQGAPYEQYF. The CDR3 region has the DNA TGTGCCAGCAGCAGAACAGGACAGGGAGCCCCCTACGAGCAGTACTTC.

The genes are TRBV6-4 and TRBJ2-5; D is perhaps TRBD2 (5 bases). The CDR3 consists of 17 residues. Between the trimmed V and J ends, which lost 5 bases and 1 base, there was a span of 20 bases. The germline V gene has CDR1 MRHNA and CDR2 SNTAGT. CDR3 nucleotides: TGTGCCAGCAGTCGACGGACCGCATGGACTTCCCAAGAGACCCAGTACTTC. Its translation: CASSRRTAWTSQETQYF.

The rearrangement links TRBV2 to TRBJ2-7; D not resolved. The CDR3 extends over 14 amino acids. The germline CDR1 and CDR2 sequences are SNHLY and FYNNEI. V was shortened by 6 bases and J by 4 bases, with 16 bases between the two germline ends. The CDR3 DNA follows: TGTGCCAGCAGCGCCATAGATACTGCTTACGAGCAGTACTTC. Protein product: CASSAIDTAYEQYF.

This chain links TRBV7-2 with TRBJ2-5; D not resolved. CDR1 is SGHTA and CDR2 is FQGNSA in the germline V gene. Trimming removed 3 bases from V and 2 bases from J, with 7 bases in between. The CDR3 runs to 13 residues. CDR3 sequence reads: CASSFTQQETQYF. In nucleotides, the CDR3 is TGTGCCAGCAGCTTCACACAGCAAGAGACCCAGTACTTC.

Written as DNA, the CDR3 is TGTGCCAGCAGTTTATCAGCGGGACAGGGTTTATACGAGCAGTACTTC. Its translation: CASSLSAGQGLYEQYF. The chain uses TRBV27 and TRBJ2-7; TRBD1 agrees at 9 bases. The germline V gene has CDR1 MNHEY and CDR2 SMNVEV (reference sequence). This CDR3 spans 16 amino acids. The trim removed 0 bases at V and 4 bases at J, leaving 7 bases unmatched.

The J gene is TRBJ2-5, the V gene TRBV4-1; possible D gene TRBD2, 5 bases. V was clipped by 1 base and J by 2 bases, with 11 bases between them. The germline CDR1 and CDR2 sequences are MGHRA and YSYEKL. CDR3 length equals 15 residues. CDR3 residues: CASSQGFTRQETQYF. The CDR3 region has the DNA TGCGCCAGCAGCCAAGGGTTCACTAGACAAGAGACCCAGTACTTC.

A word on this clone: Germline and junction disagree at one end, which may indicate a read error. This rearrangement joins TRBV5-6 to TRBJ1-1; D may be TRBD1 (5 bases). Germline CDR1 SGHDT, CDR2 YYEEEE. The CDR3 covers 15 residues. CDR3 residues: CASSSGGWKRTESPF. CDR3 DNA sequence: TGTGCCAGCAGTTCGGGGGGTTGGAAGCGGACCGAGTCCCCCTTC.

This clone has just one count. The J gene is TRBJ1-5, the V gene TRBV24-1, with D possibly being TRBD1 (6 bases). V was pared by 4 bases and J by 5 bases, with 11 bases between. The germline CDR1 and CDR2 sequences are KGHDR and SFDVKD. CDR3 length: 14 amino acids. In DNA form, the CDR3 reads TGTGCCACCAGTGAGACAGGAGCTTATCAGCCCCAGCATTTT. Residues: CATSETGAYQPQHF.

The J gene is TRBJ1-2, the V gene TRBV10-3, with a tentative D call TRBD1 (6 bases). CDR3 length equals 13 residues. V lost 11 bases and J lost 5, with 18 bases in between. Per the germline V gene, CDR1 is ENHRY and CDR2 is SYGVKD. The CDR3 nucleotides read TGTGCCGCCCAGGGGTCACAGCTTTATGGCTACACCTTC. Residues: CAAQGSQLYGYTF.

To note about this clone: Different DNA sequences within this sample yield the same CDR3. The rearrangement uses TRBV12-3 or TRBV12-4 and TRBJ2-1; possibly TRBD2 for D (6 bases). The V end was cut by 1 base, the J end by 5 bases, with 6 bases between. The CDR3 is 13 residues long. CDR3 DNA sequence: TGTGCCAGCAGTTTAGGGGGGGACAATGAGCAGTTCTTC. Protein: CASSLGGDNEQFF.

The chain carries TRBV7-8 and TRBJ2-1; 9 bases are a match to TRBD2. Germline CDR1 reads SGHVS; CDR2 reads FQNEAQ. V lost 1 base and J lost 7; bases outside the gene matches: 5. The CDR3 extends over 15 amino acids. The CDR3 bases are TGTGCCAGCAGCTTAGGTGCGGGGGGGCTAAATGAGCAGTTCTTC. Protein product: CASSLGAGGLNEQFF.

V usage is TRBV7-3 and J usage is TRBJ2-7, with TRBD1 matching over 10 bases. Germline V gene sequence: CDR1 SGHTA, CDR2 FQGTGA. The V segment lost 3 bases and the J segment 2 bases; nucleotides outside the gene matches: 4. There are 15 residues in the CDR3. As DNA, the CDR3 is TGTGCCAGCAGCTTGGACGGGACAGGGGCCTACGAGCAGTACTTC. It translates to CASSLDGTGAYEQYF.